The 20 T cell receptor beta chains below come from one sample, sequenced in a study of blood T cell repertoires in COVID-19. Data came from immunoSEQ multiplex PCR; TCRdb stores just in-frame clones and leaves some out. In the table there are over 350,000 clones, around 86% of which are singletons. The sequenced sample consisted of peripheral blood. The origin of the receptors is a woman in her twenties or thirties with active or convalescent COVID-19.

The CDR3 loop is CASRGPEHHEQFF. Written as DNA, the CDR3 is TGTGCCAGCCGAGGGCCGGAGCACCATGAGCAGTTCTTC. V gene TRBV18 combines with J gene TRBJ2-1; tentative D call: TRBD2 (5 bases). Germline V CDR1 and CDR2: KGHSH, LQKENI. Trimming removed 8 bases from V and 8 bases from J, with 16 bases in between. The CDR3 consists of 13 residues.

The J gene is TRBJ2-7, the V gene TRBV4-2; 7 bases are a match to TRBD2. Germline V gene data show CDR1 as LGHNA and CDR2 as YNFKEQ. This CDR3 contains 15 residues. With V trimmed by 1 base and J by 4 bases, 7 bases remained unmatched. CDR3 amino acids: CASSQGLAEIYEQYF. Written as DNA, the CDR3 is TGTGCCAGCAGCCAAGGGCTAGCGGAGATTTACGAGCAGTACTTC.

The V gene is TRBV10-2, the J gene TRBJ2-7; D is perhaps TRBD2 (5 bases). This CDR3 is 15 amino acids long. The V gene lost 0 bases and the J gene lost 3 bases, with 12 bases spanning the gap. Looked up from germline, CDR1 is WSHSY and CDR2 is SAAADI. The CDR3 nucleotides read TGCGCCAGCAGTGAGTCTATAGGGAGTGACTACGAGCAGTACTTC. Encoded protein: CASSESIGSDYEQYF.

This rearrangement joins TRBV5-5 to TRBJ2-3; 9 bases fit TRBD1. Unmatched junction bases numbered 6, after V lost 0 bases and J lost 1 base. CDR1 SGHKS and CDR2 YYEKEE come from the germline V gene (reference sequence). The CDR3 covers 17 residues. CDR3 protein: CASSLVLQGAGTDTQYF. For the CDR3, the DNA is TGTGCCAGCAGCTTGGTCTTACAGGGGGCTGGCACAGATACGCAGTATTTT.

The chain is built from TRBV13 and TRBJ1-3, with 9 bases aligning to TRBD1. CDR1 PRHDT and CDR2 FYEKMQ come from the germline V gene (reference sequence). V was pared by 6 bases and J by 4 bases, with 7 bases of the junction left unmatched. The CDR3 loop spans 15 amino acids. The DNA for the CDR3 is TGTGCCAGCAGTGGCGGACAGGGGACCGGAAACACCATATATTTT. It specifies CASSGGQGTGNTIYF.

The J gene is TRBJ2-7, the V gene TRBV27; 12 bases line up with TRBD2. Germline CDR1 and CDR2: MNHEY and SMNVEV (reference sequence). Losses at the gene ends were 4 bases for V and 5 bases for J; bases not matched to a gene: 6. This CDR3 comprises 15 residues. This CDR3 is CASSSLTSGRHEQYF. The DNA for the CDR3 is TGTGCCAGCAGTTCCCTGACTAGCGGGAGACACGAGCAGTACTTC.

The rearrangement joins TRBV2 to TRBJ2-2, with 8 bases lining up with TRBD2. The CDR3 is made up of 15 amino acids. With 2 bases clipped from V and 5 bases from J, the junction kept 4 bases outside the gene matches. Germline-derived CDR1 and CDR2 are SNHLY and FYNNEI. The CDR3 nucleotides are TGTGCCAGCAGTGAAATAGCGGGACCGACCGGGGAGCTGTTTTTT. Translated, it gives CASSEIAGPTGELFF.

There are a few counts of this clone. The gene calls are TRBV7-2 and TRBJ2-5, with D possibly matching TRBD2 (7 bases). This CDR3 has 14 residues. The germline gives CDR1 SGHTA, CDR2 FQGNSA. V was trimmed by 4 bases and J by 1 base, leaving 10 bases between them. The CDR3, as DNA: TGTGCCAGCAGCTACGGGGGGCCCCAAGAGACCCAGTACTTC. Residues: CASSYGGPQETQYF.

This chain joins TRBV5-1 and TRBJ2-1; TRBD2 agrees at 12 bases. Germline CDR1 SGHRS, CDR2 YFSETQ. The ends lost 4 bases at V and 9 bases at J; junction bases unmatched: 14. This CDR3 contains 17 residues. The CDR3 bases are TGCGCCAGCAGCCTATCCTCACTAGCGGGAGGCCCTGGTGAGCAGTTCTTC. It codes for CASSLSSLAGGPGEQFF. The full variable domain, rest sourced from reference TRBV5-1 and TRBJ2-1, is KAGVTQTPRYLIKTRGQQVTLSCSPISGHRSVSWYQQTPGQGLQFLFEYFSETQRNKGNFPGRFSGRQFSNSRSEMNVSTLELGDSALYLCASSLSSLAGGPGEQFFGPGTRLTVL.

CDR3 coding DNA: TGTGCCACCAGCAGAGAAAAACAAAACTATGGCTACACCTTC. Its translation: CATSREKQNYGYTF. The chain carries TRBV15 and TRBJ1-2; no clear D. Trimming shortened V by 0 bases and J by 2 bases, and 7 bases separated the two germline ends. The CDR3 runs to 14 residues. The germline V gene encodes CDR1 LNHNV and CDR2 YYDKDF (reference sequence).

Points on this clone: Other DNA sequences in the same sample also yield this CDR3. The chain couples TRBV19 to TRBJ1-2, with D unresolved. This CDR3 has 12 residues. V gave up 8 bases and J gave up 2 bases, with 9 bases separating them. The germline gives CDR1 LNHDA, CDR2 SQIVND (reference sequence). The DNA of the CDR3 is TGTGCCAGTGGCACAGCAAACTATGGCTACACCTTC. Residues: CASGTANYGYTF.

The V and J genes are TRBV12-1 and TRBJ1-1; the DNA was not used to check the table's D call, TRBD1. TRBV12-1 represents a pseudogene. The CDR3 length is 11 residues. The CDR3 loop is CASSFETEAFF. The CDR3 DNA reads as TGTGCCAGCAGCTTTGAGACAGAAGCTTTCTTT.

The CDR3: CASSEGALMAAAYGYTF. The CDR3 coding sequence is TGTGCCAGCAGTGAAGGCGCCCTCATGGCGGCAGCATATGGCTACACCTTC. The chain uses TRBV6-1 and TRBJ1-2; D uncertain. The germline gives CDR1 MNHNS, CDR2 SASEGT. There are 17 residues in the CDR3. V was trimmed by 1 base and J by 5 bases, leaving 20 bases between them.

This chain connects TRBV6-4 to TRBJ2-1, with D unclear. CDR1 is MRHNA, CDR2 SNTAGT, per germline. Trimming pared 5 bases from V and 8 bases from J, leaving 16 bases between. The CDR3 loop spans 14 amino acids. The CDR3 region is CASSHYSSPYEQFF. The DNA of the CDR3 is TGTGCCAGCAGTCATTACTCATCTCCCTATGAGCAGTTCTTC.

CDR3 in amino acids: CASSQWGRGNTGELFF. Written as DNA, the CDR3 is TGCGCCAGCAGCCAATGGGGAAGGGGGAACACCGGGGAGCTGTTTTTT. The V and J genes are TRBV4-1 and TRBJ2-2; D perhaps matches TRBD1 (5 bases). From germline, CDR1 is MGHRA and CDR2 YSYEKL. This CDR3 is 16 amino acids long. V shed 2 bases and J shed 1 base, with 11 bases lying between them.

This chain connects TRBV11-1 to TRBJ2-5, with a weak D call TRBD1 (6 bases). Per the germline V gene, CDR1 is SGHAT and CDR2 is FQDESV (reference sequence). V was clipped by 2 bases and J by 4 bases, with 14 bases between them. The CDR3 sequence is 15 residues long. CDR3 coding DNA: TGTGCCAGCAGCTTACTGCAGGGGTCGGGAGAGACCCAGTACTTC. This translates into CASSLLQGSGETQYF.

The CDR3 here is CASSANRGPYETQYF. The CDR3 nucleotides are TGTGCCAGCAGCGCGAACAGGGGGCCCTATGAGACCCAGTACTTC. V gene TRBV9 combines with J gene TRBJ2-5; 9 bases match TRBD1. The CDR3 spans 15 residues. V was pared by 3 bases and J by 5 bases, with 8 bases of the junction left unmatched. In germline, CDR1 is SGDLS, CDR2 YYNGEE.

The chain joins TRBV11-1 to TRBJ2-7; a possible D gene is TRBD2 (5 bases). This CDR3 has 14 residues. V gave up 1 base and J gave up 3 bases, with 10 bases separating them. Germline CDR1 SGHAT, CDR2 FQDESV (reference sequence). The CDR3 reads CASSLGERIYEQYF. Written as DNA, the CDR3 is TGTGCCAGCAGCTTAGGGGAGCGGATCTACGAGCAGTACTTC. The full variable domain, rest sourced from reference TRBV11-1 and TRBJ2-7, is EAEVAQSPRYKITEKSQAVAFWCDPISGHATLYWYRQILGQGPELLVQFQDESVVDDSQLPKDRFSAERLKGVDSTLKIQPAELGDSAMYLCASSLGERIYEQYFGPGTRLTVT.

The V gene is TRBV30, the J gene TRBJ1-5; D is undetermined. The CDR3 runs 13 residues. V was pared by 5 bases and J by 6 bases, with 14 bases between. Germline V CDR1 and CDR2: GTSNPN, SVGIG (reference sequence). The CDR3 loop is CAWALHTGQPQHF. In DNA, the CDR3 is TGTGCCTGGGCGTTACACACGGGTCAGCCCCAGCATTTT.

This rearrangement joins TRBV21-1 to TRBJ2-5; the DNA was not used to check the table's D call, TRBD2. TRBV21-1 has pseudogene status. This CDR3 region has 16 residues. As DNA, the CDR3 is TGTGCCAGCAGCAAAGTCACTAGCGGGAACCTGGAGACCCAGTACTTC. Translated: CASSKVTSGNLETQYF.